This paragraph reports one T cell receptor beta chain. What it binds is not known. Trimming took 1 base from V and 12 from J, leaving 12 bases between them. Germline loops: CDR1 DFQATT, CDR2 SNEGSKA (reference sequence). The CDR3 is 11 amino acids. The PCR was carried out with 60 Vbeta primers and 13 Jbeta primers. Libraries were prepared by immunoSEQ multiplex PCR; TCRdb keeps only in-frame clonotypes and omits some of them. Among about 130,000 clones listed, about 10% were seen once. The sample belongs to a study of cytomegalovirus exposure and HLA in healthy donors. Study-wide results and caveats: A later analysis linked a missense DCLRE1C variant to TCR beta V- and J-gene trimming. Reportedly, diagnosis of cytomegalovirus status by the classifier showed high specificity and sensitivity. The likely origin of a cluster of highly shared sequence variants was a sequencing artifact. CMV antigen specificity was confirmed in vitro for a few CMV-associated chains.

The sequenced sample consisted of PBMCs. V and J are TRBV20-1 and TRBJ1-2, with D perhaps matching TRBD1 (5 bases). This clonotype was obtained from a woman between 18 and 29 years old in good health and CMV-seropositive. CDR3 loop: CSARARGSNTF. CDR3 DNA sequence: TGCAGTGCTAGAGCCCGGGGGTCGAACACCTTC.